These 16 T cell receptor beta chains share one sample of origin, sequenced in a study of blood T cell repertoires in COVID-19. Clones were sequenced by immunoSEQ multiplex PCR, and TCRdb holds only the in-frame ones, with some missing. Altogether fewer than 150,000 clones are present, roughly four fifths being singletons, with the ten largest covering roughly 10%. Sample: peripheral blood. The source is a human donor in a cohort sampled during active COVID-19.

The rearrangement joins TRBV5-3 to TRBJ1-5, with D possibly TRBD1 on 5 matching bases. TRBV5-3 is annotated as an ORF whose role is uncertain. The V end lost 0 bases, the J end lost 4 bases, and 11 bases lay between the germline ends. The CDR3 contains 15 residues. The CDR3 region is CARSLVAGCNQPQHF. In nucleotides, the CDR3 is TGTGCCAGAAGCTTGGTGGCAGGGTGTAATCAGCCCCAGCATTTT.

The J gene is TRBJ2-7, the V gene TRBV6-6, with D possibly being TRBD1 (6 bases). Germline V gene data show CDR1 as MNHNY and CDR2 as SVGAGI (reference sequence). The CDR3 sequence is 14 residues long. The V end was cut by 5 bases, the J end by 4 bases, with 15 bases between. CDR3 sequence reads: CASSPQGFRYEQYF. Here the CDR3 DNA reads TGTGCCAGCAGTCCCCAGGGGTTCAGGTACGAGCAGTACTTC.

About this clone itself: Other DNA sequences in the same sample also yield this CDR3. The gene calls are TRBV6-5 and TRBJ2-1, with D tentatively TRBD1 (5 bases). V was shortened by 5 bases and J by 0 bases, with 11 bases between the two germline ends. Germline CDR1 and CDR2: MNHEY and SVGAGI. This CDR3 is 15 amino acids long. The CDR3 region has the DNA TGTGCCAGCAGTCGTACAGGAATCTCCTACAATGAGCAGTTCTTC. Amino acids: CASSRTGISYNEQFF.

J is TRBJ2-7 and V is TRBV6-6; D unclear. V was shortened by 2 bases and J by 0 bases, with 5 bases between the two germline ends. The CDR3 consists of 13 residues. Germline CDR1 MNHNY, CDR2 SVGAGI (reference sequence). CDR3 bases: TGTGCCAGCAGTTACGCCAGCTCCTACGAGCAGTACTTC. It codes for CASSYASSYEQYF.

The chain joins TRBV30 to TRBJ1-3; D ambiguous. CDR1 and CDR2 from the germline V gene are GTSNPN and SVGIG (reference sequence). V lost 3 bases and J 0 bases, leaving 9 bases between the germline ends. The CDR3 totals 14 residues. CDR3 loop: CAWRNRDSGNTIYF. CDR3 nucleotides: TGTGCCTGGAGGAACCGGGACTCTGGAAACACCATATATTTT.

This clone showed up just a few times. This chain joins TRBV19 and TRBJ1-6; 8 nucleotides line up with TRBD1. The CDR3 extends over 14 amino acids. Germline CDR1 and CDR2: LNHDA and SQIVND (reference sequence). The J segment lost 9 bases and the V segment lost 4 bases, leaving 5 bases of the junction unmatched. This CDR3 reads CASSTGGESSPLHF. The CDR3, as DNA: TGTGCCAGTAGTACAGGGGGCGAGAGTTCACCCCTCCACTTT.

The chain joins TRBV29-1 to TRBJ2-3; 13 bases align to TRBD2. V lost 7 bases and J lost 2; bases outside the gene matches: 9. This CDR3 contains 16 residues. Germline assignment: CDR1 SQVTM and CDR2 ANQGSEA. CDR3 coding DNA: TGCAGCGCTCCCCGACTAGCGGGGGGCAACACAGATACGCAGTATTTT. Amino acid sequence: CSAPRLAGGNTDTQYF.

This chain connects TRBV29-1 to TRBJ1-1, with 8 bases fitting TRBD1. V lost 7 bases to trimming and J lost 5 bases; unmatched junction nucleotides: 18. From germline, CDR1 is SQVTM and CDR2 ANQGSEA. This CDR3 contains 16 residues. CDR3 loop: CSAEGQGAPIYTEAFF. The CDR3 DNA reads TGCAGCGCCGAGGGCCAGGGGGCGCCTATTTATACTGAAGCTTTCTTT.

V is TRBV6-5 and J is TRBJ1-1; TRBD1 matches at 7 bases. V lost 0 bases and J lost 1; bases outside the gene matches: 2. The CDR3 sequence is 15 residues long. Germline V gene data show CDR1 as MNHEY and CDR2 as SVGAGI. The CDR3 reads CASSYSRDRNTEAFF. The CDR3 DNA reads TGTGCCAGCAGTTACTCCCGGGACAGGAACACTGAAGCTTTCTTT.

This chain joins TRBV3-1 (or the pseudogene TRBV3-2) and TRBJ2-1, with TRBD2 matching over 8 bases. Germline trimming cut 0 bases from V and 3 bases from J; bases unmatched to any gene: 7. The CDR3 covers 17 residues. CDR1 is LGHDT and CDR2 is YNNKEL in the germline V gene (reference sequence). The CDR3 spells CASSQEQAGALYNEQFF. CDR3 nucleotide sequence: TGTGCCAGCAGCCAAGAGCAAGCGGGGGCCCTCTACAATGAGCAGTTCTTC.

V gene TRBV15 combines with J gene TRBJ2-3; the D gene is possibly TRBD1 (6 bases). CDR3 length: 16 amino acids. Deletions cut 1 base from V and 2 bases from J, with 13 bases between. Germline loops: CDR1 LNHNV, CDR2 YYDKDF (reference sequence). In DNA form, the CDR3 reads TGTGCCACCAGCAGAGCCATCAGGGGAAACACAGATACGCAGTATTTT. Its protein is CATSRAIRGNTDTQYF.

This clone appeared a single time. The V and J genes are TRBV11-3 and TRBJ2-2; a possible D gene is TRBD1 (5 bases). Trimming cost V 1 base and J 3 bases, with 9 bases left between them. This CDR3 has 15 amino acids. CDR1 and CDR2 (germline): SGHNT, YENEEA. The CDR3 region has the DNA TGTGCCAGCAGCTTAGGGGGCGGTGACACCGGGGAGCTGTTTTTT. Its translation: CASSLGGGDTGELFF.

The V gene is TRBV5-1, the J gene TRBJ1-2; D gene ambiguous. The CDR3 consists of 12 residues. Germline assignment: CDR1 SGHRS and CDR2 YFSETQ. Deletions cut 6 bases from V and 8 bases from J, with 14 bases between. The CDR3 DNA reads TGCGCCAGCACCCTAGGGCCGGGGGGCTACACCTTC. This sequence encodes CASTLGPGGYTF.

V usage is TRBV28 and J usage is TRBJ1-1; 11 positions match TRBD1. Trimming at V came to 2 bases and at J to 1 base, leaving 6 bases not matched to a gene. CDR3 size: 17 residues. The germline V gene encodes CDR1 MDHEN and CDR2 SYDVKM. CDR3 DNA sequence: TGTGCCAGCAGTTTACTCGGGACAGGGGGGACGAACACTGAAGCTTTCTTT. Its protein product is CASSLLGTGGTNTEAFF.

The rearrangement uses TRBV2 and TRBJ1-2; 9 bases are shared with TRBD1. Trimming removed 4 bases from V and 8 bases from J; junction bases left unmatched: 8. The germline CDR1 and CDR2 sequences are SNHLY and FYNNEI. This CDR3 has 14 residues. The CDR3 sequence: CASSAGTGLGGYTF. As DNA, the CDR3 is TGTGCCAGCAGTGCCGGGACAGGGTTAGGGGGCTACACCTTC.

The J gene is TRBJ2-5, the V gene TRBV2; TRBD2 matches at 13 bases. The CDR3 consists of 13 residues. Trimming took 6 bases from V and 5 from J; bases not matched to a gene: 0. Germline V gives CDR1 SNHLY, CDR2 FYNNEI. The CDR3 DNA is TGTGCCAGCAGGGGACTAGCGGGGGAGACCCAGTACTTC. Translation gives CASRGLAGETQYF.